This T cell receptor beta chain was retrieved from a study of blood T cell repertoires in COVID-19 (dated by TCRdb to the early 2020s). As for the study more broadly: The collaborator samples originated in the United States, Italy and Spain and spanned the acute and convalescent phases of COVID-19. Where HLA class I and class II types were available, the types were taken from metadata supplied by the sample provider, not from assay-based typing. The dataset comprised deeply sampled blood TCRbeta repertoires from subjects exposed to, actively infected with, or recovered from COVID-19. The samples were drawn from the first 160 participants of the ongoing ImmuneRACE study and from 950 to 1,500 subjects provided by 6 global collaborators. Sample metadata almost always included a de-identified subject ID, COVID-19 status, age in years and sex. The material from the prospective study consisted of cDNA or gDNA derived from T cells, B-cell-depleted T cells, or PBMCs. A freely available public database, intended as a resource for researchers studying the immune response to SARS-CoV-2, is where the repertoires were released.

The study at large found these results: How much clinical and demographic metadata was included differed by source and by participant, and the metadata was provided uncurated.

CDR1 GTSNPN and CDR2 SVGIG were looked up in the germline V gene (reference sequence). The CDR3 spans 14 residues, from the cysteine through the phenylalanine. Here the CDR3 DNA is all that survives: 42 bases in frame from base 1. V loses 2 bases, J loses 7 bases, and the germline ends lie 14 bases apart. Collaborating institutions collected whole blood in K2EDTA tubes following their own protocols. For TCRbeta analysis, collaborators shipped samples in one of three forms: frozen whole blood, isolated PBMCs, or DNA extracted from either of those sample types. TCRbeta CDR3 regions were amplified from genomic DNA using the immunoSEQ Assay, a bias-controlled multiplex PCR. From the authors' description of their analysis: The number of nucleated cells in each sample was estimated by amplification of reference gene primers within the assay. To quantify the absolute abundance of each unique TCRbeta CDR3 rearrangement, sequence reads were collapsed and filtered. For each sample, productive Simpson clonality was calculated by taking the square root of Simpson's diversity index across productive rearrangements. As stored in TCRdb, this immuneACCESS dataset retains in-frame rearrangements with V and J assigned. A fraction of the clones does not appear; measured against another copy, unresolved V genes explain less than half of the discrepancy, and the remainder lacks a known reason. V, J and clone size are taken as reported in that table, and D and trimming were inferred from the DNA itself. This sample gives 150,000 to 200,000 clones in total; 78% of them show up just once. Roughly 13% of the sample belongs to the ten largest clones.

This clone was seen a few times. Its target antigen remains unknown. The sample holds no much larger clone one base away, and base qualities are not on file. Rearrangement joined TRBV30 to TRBJ1-4; TRBD1 is possibly the D segment (6 matching bases). The specimen sequenced was peripheral blood. This receptor was identified in a woman aged 80 or over with acute or convalescent COVID-19. The CDR3 has the sequence CAWSTQGIFEKLFF. The DNA sequence reads TGTGCCTGGAGTACACAGGGAATTTTTGAAAAACTGTTTTTT.